Below, 3 T cell receptor beta chains from the same sample are listed, as sequenced in a study of post-analysis software for immune sequencing data. Whole-study findings and limits: Relative to controls, patients had five TRBV segments at higher frequency, with TRBV5-6, TRBV5-1 and TRBV20-1 among these.

Unique molecular identifiers were present in the TCR beta cDNA libraries. TCRdb itself ran the PCR reads through MiXCR, one entry per CDR3 protein. Here the sample spans about 540,000 distinct CDR3 sequences, under 40% being singletons. Their cognate antigens are unknown. The sample taken for sequencing was blood. The origin of the receptors is a girl under 18 with multiple sclerosis.

The rearrangement joins TRBV7-3 to TRBJ2-6; D not certain. V lost 4 bases to trimming and J lost 2 bases, with 9 bases between them. The CDR3 runs 15 residues. CDR1 is SGHTA, CDR2 FQGTGA, per germline. CDR3: CASSSPRAGANVLTF. CDR3 nucleotides: TGTGCCAGCAGCTCCCCCCGGGCTGGGGCCAACGTCCTGACTTTC.

This clonotype came up a few times. This chain uses TRBV13 with TRBJ2-6; D gene ambiguous. Between the trimmed V and J ends, which lost 5 bases and 0 bases, there was a span of 20 bases. The CDR3 spans 19 residues. Germline V gene sequence: CDR1 PRHDT, CDR2 FYEKMQ (reference sequence). This chain's CDR3 is CASSDAPIRAFSGANVLTF. CDR3 bases: TGTGCCAGCAGCGACGCCCCTATTAGAGCGTTCTCTGGGGCCAACGTCCTGACTTTC.

In regard to this clonotype: Its ends do not fully match the called genes, so a read error is possible. The chain employs TRBV6-1 and TRBJ2-1, with a possible D match to TRBD2 (7 bases). Germline V gene data show CDR1 as MNHNS and CDR2 as SASEGT. This CDR3 has 15 amino acids. The CDR3 loop is CASSEGGGSYNEQCF. CDR3 DNA sequence: TGTGCCAGCAGTGAAGGGGGGGGCTCCTACAATGAGCAGTGCTTC.